Given below is one T cell receptor (beta chain) in context. This clone appeared a few times. Its antigen is currently not known. It has no much larger one-base neighbor in the sample; base qualities were not kept. Looking up the germline V gene yields CDR1 LGHNA and CDR2 YNFKEQ. Ends trimmed: V by 1 base, J by 6 bases; bases unmatched to a gene: 4. From the cysteine through the phenylalanine, the CDR3 covers 15 amino acids. Solely the CDR3 DNA is kept, with 45 bases framed from the first base. The entire amount of isolated RNA was reverse transcribed using the High Capacity cDNA Reverse Transcription Kit, so the sequenced TCRB transcripts were expressed ones. Deep immunoSEQ sequencing was applied to naive, central memory and regulatory T cell samples, giving an average of roughly 3.5 million total reads per sample. Sorted cells were lysed in RLT buffer, and RNA was extracted using DNase-treated RNeasy Micro or Mini kits according to cell number. To prevent cross-contamination, every cell subset was processed on its own, while patient and healthy donor samples were processed together. Using the immunoSEQ multiplex PCR, TCRB sequences were amplified from cDNA into 87-bp fragments spanning the CDR3 region. Sequencing of the amplicons was performed on the Illumina HiSeq platform. Regarding the original processing steps: Synthetic template baselines were used to correct PCR bias computationally, reads within Hamming distance 2 were collapsed together, and singletons that could not be merged were discarded. Reads were aligned to IMGT to assign V, D and J genes, CDR3 length, and insertions or deletions at six rearrangement sites. Within each subset, clonotype counts were normalized to sorted cell number, and only after that were true diversity and Gini coefficients computed with the tcR R package. The overlap coefficient, calculated on TCRB nucleotide sequences, was used to quantify repertoire sharing. The source is immuneACCESS, and TCRdb retained only in-frame sequences with V and J called. Part of the clones is not carried over; for the studies checked, unresolved V genes explain less than half of this, and the remainder is unexplained. Clonal size and the V and J genes are those of that table, whereas D and trimming came from the DNA. This sample has roughly 28,000 clones in its table, and roughly 50% of those were observed once. Clones ranked in the top ten supply over 1.2% of the sample.

The sample is drawn from a study of beta chain features in type 1 diabetes listed by TCRdb under 2018. For context, the study as a whole: No differences in mean age, gender distribution, total cell number or subset yield were found between patients and healthy donors. Across all samples, fewer than 130 million sorted cells were examined, and cell number per subset correlated strongly with RNA yield. In the study, recently diagnosed type 1 diabetes patients and matched healthy donors were compared on the TCRB repertoires of their sorted circulating CD4+ T cell subsets. Naive and central memory subsets were obtained from all 30 or so donors, but regulatory and stem cell-like memory subsets were isolated from only 8 patients and 8 healthy donors. Overall results and qualifications from the work: Because cDNA rather than genomic DNA was sequenced, highly expressing activated cells could have been over-represented, although no difference in activation and CD3 levels was found between groups. Only small numbers of individuals were included in the HLA sub-analyses, which left unresolved whether HLA type had any influence on TCRB rearrangement. In all four CD4+ subsets, TCRB CDR3 length was moderately but significantly shorter in type 1 diabetes patients. PCR might favor shorter templates, but patient and control samples were amplified and corrected together, so any skew would affect both groups equally. Naive, central memory and regulatory TCRB repertoires appeared to be more similar among patients than among healthy donors. At VDJ recombination sites, patients with type 1 diabetes made fewer insertions and deleted more nucleotides, a pattern implying thymic rearrangement abnormalities.

Each donor gave one peripheral blood draw, averaging approximately 0.12 L, which was collected into heparinised tubes. Using a panel that included CD45RO, CCR7, CD25, CD127, CD95 and CD27, naive, central memory, regulatory and stem cell-like memory CD4+ T cells were sorted on a BD FACSAria II. A purity above 98% was achieved for all sorted populations. PBMCs were isolated right away by Lymphoprep density gradient centrifugation and were stained directly, without culture. So that batch effects would be minimized, each experiment stained and sorted samples in pairs, pairing one healthy donor with one patient.

Sequencing used Tregs from blood. This specimen's cell subset or site label, per the study, means: regulatory CD4+ T cells. The sequence was obtained from a woman aged 18-29 years with type 1 diabetes. Recombination linked TRBV4-2 to TRBJ2-7; 12 middle bases align to TRBD2. The CDR3 here reads CASSQGLAGVGEQYF. The DNA sequence is TGTGCCAGCAGCCAAGGACTAGCGGGAGTTGGCGAGCAGTACTTC.